A single sample gave rise to the 16 T cell receptor beta chains below, sequenced in a study of shared clonotypes between healthy human individuals. Sequenced by immunoSEQ multiplex PCR; TCRdb stores in-frame clones only, minus some. The sample contains over a million clones, around 97% of which appear only once. The sequencing sample was made of naive CD4+ T cells sorted from blood. Subset here: CD45RA+ positively selected. The receptor set was obtained from a man aged 25-45 years in good health.

The chain recombines TRBV6-5 with TRBJ1-2, with D unresolved. This CDR3 contains 14 residues. Trimming left V 6 bases short and J 9 bases short, with 20 bases between. Germline V gene sequence: CDR1 MNHEY, CDR2 SVGAGI. CDR3: CASRKGRSFGSYTF. Here the CDR3 DNA reads TGTGCCAGCAGGAAAGGACGGTCCTTTGGTAGCTACACCTTC.

The chain combines TRBV7-7 with TRBJ2-7, with 8 bases aligning to TRBD2. The germline CDR1 and CDR2 sequences are SSHAT and FNYEAQ (reference sequence). This CDR3 spans 16 amino acids. V shed 2 bases and J 5 bases; nucleotides not matched to a gene: 11. The CDR3 DNA sequence: TGTGCCAGCAGCTTACGACCCAGCGGGAGTAACGACGAGCAGTACTTC. This codes for CASSLRPSGSNDEQYF.

V is TRBV7-8 and J is TRBJ2-7; tentatively, D is TRBD1 (6 bases). V lost 2 bases to trimming and J lost 7 bases, with 6 bases between them. The CDR3 contains 11 residues. Germline CDR1 SGHVS, CDR2 FQNEAQ. The CDR3 coding sequence is TGTGCCAGCAGCTTAAGGGGGGAGCAGTACTTC. It yields the protein CASSLRGEQYF. The full variable domain, in which reference TRBV7-8 and TRBJ2-7 provide the parts outside the CDR3, is GAGVSQSPRYKVAKRGQDVALRCDPISGHVSLFWYQQALGQGPEFLTYFQNEAQLDKSGLPSDRFFAERPEGSVSTLKIQRTQQEDSAVYLCASSLRGEQYFGPGTRLTVT.

Of note for this clone: Other DNA sequences within the sample encode an identical CDR3. This chain links TRBV10-1 with TRBJ2-3; TRBD2 might be the D (5 bases). The ends were cut back, 4 bases at V and 2 bases at J, with 7 bases in the middle. In germline, CDR1 is WNHNN, CDR2 SYGVQD (reference sequence). The CDR3 consists of 13 residues. CDR3 protein: CASSGTDTDTQYF. In nucleotides, the CDR3 is TGCGCCAGCAGTGGGACTGACACAGATACGCAGTATTTT.

In nucleotides, the CDR3 is TGTGCCAGCAGCTTATACAGCCTCTGGGAGAACACTGAAGCTTTCTTT. It encodes CASSLYSLWENTEAFF. The chain uses TRBV11-2 and TRBJ1-1; D uncertain. Germline V gene sequence: CDR1 SGHAT, CDR2 FQNNGV. The V end lost 2 bases, the J end lost 1 base, and 14 bases lay between the germline ends. The length of the CDR3 is 16 residues.

This chain uses TRBV7-6 with TRBJ2-3; unclear D gene. Germline values: CDR1 SGHVS, CDR2 FNYEAQ. The CDR3 runs to 13 residues. The ends were cut back, 2 bases at V and 6 bases at J, with 9 bases in the middle. The CDR3 here is CASSLPAHDTQYF. CDR3 DNA: TGTGCCAGCAGCTTACCGGCGCACGATACGCAGTATTTT. Full variable domain (rest looked up from reference TRBV7-6 and TRBJ2-3): GAGVSQSPRYKVTKRGQDVALRCDPISGHVSLYWYRQALGQGPEFLTYFNYEAQQDKSGLPNDRFSAERPEGSISTLTIQRTEQRDSAMYRCASSLPAHDTQYFGPGTRLTVL.

The chain links TRBV18 to TRBJ1-1; D is ambiguous. Trimming removed 7 bases from V and 0 bases from J, with 9 bases in between. Germline lookup yields CDR1 KGHSH and CDR2 LQKENI. This CDR3 has 13 residues. CDR3 in amino acids: CASLTTLNTEAFF. Here the CDR3 DNA reads TGTGCCAGCTTAACGACACTGAACACTGAAGCTTTCTTT.

This chain's CDR3 is CASSLRPSGTEAFF. The CDR3 DNA sequence: TGTGCCAGCAGCTTAAGGCCGTCGGGCACTGAAGCTTTCTTT. This rearrangement joins TRBV7-2 to TRBJ1-1, with D unclear. The CDR3 consists of 14 residues. Germline loops: CDR1 SGHTA, CDR2 FQGNSA. The V and J ends lost 2 bases and 4 bases respectively, with 11 bases between them. Variable domain in full (rest from reference TRBV7-2 and TRBJ1-1): GAGVSQSPSNKVTEKGKDVELRCDPISGHTALYWYRQSLGQGLEFLIYFQGNSAPDKSGLPSDRFSAERTGGSVSTLTIQRTQQEDSAVYLCASSLRPSGTEAFFGQGTRLTVV.

This clone is a singleton in its sample. J is TRBJ2-1 and V is TRBV7-2, with a possible D match to TRBD2 (7 bases). The CDR3 runs 15 residues. The V end was cut by 4 bases, the J end by 5 bases, with 15 bases between. Germline CDR1 SGHTA, CDR2 FQGNSA. In DNA, the CDR3 is TGTGCCAGCAGCTCCCTCCCGGGGGGCCACAATGAGCAGTTCTTC. Protein product: CASSSLPGGHNEQFF.

This chain links TRBV25-1 with TRBJ2-5; 8 positions agree with TRBD2. The germline gives CDR1 MGHDK, CDR2 SYGVNS. This CDR3 has 13 amino acids. Germline trimming cut 5 bases from V and 6 bases from J; bases unmatched to any gene: 5. Here the CDR3 reads CASSKAGGKTQYF. DNA of the CDR3: TGTGCCAGCAGTAAGGCGGGGGGTAAGACCCAGTACTTC.

This sequence joins TRBV2 and TRBJ2-7; D may be TRBD2 (6 bases). V dropped 8 bases and J dropped 1 base, with 9 bases sitting between them. The CDR3 runs to 12 residues. CDR1 SNHLY and CDR2 FYNNEI come from the germline V gene. CDR3 sequence reads: CASGGFSYEQYF. CDR3 nucleotides: TGTGCCAGCGGAGGGTTTTCCTACGAGCAGTACTTC.

The rearrangement links TRBV11-3 to TRBJ1-5; D is uncertain. V shed 5 bases and J shed 2 bases, with 7 bases lying between them. This CDR3 region has 13 residues. Germline loops: CDR1 SGHNT, CDR2 YENEEA. CDR3 sequence reads: CASSPRGNQPQHF. The CDR3 DNA is TGTGCCAGCAGCCCTAGGGGCAATCAGCCCCAGCATTTT.

The V gene is TRBV7-3, the J gene TRBJ2-6; no clear D. The CDR3 covers 15 residues. Germline lookup yields CDR1 SGHTA and CDR2 FQGTGA. The V end was cut by 3 bases, the J end by 0 bases, with 6 bases between. The CDR3 DNA sequence: TGTGCCAGCAGCTTGTTTGGCTCTGGGGCCAACGTCCTGACTTTC. Protein sequence: CASSLFGSGANVLTF.

This chain links TRBV19 with TRBJ2-1, with 10 nucleotides matching TRBD2. The germline V gene encodes CDR1 LNHDA and CDR2 SQIVND (reference sequence). With 6 bases clipped from V and 4 bases from J, the junction kept 18 bases outside the gene matches. The CDR3 loop spans 19 amino acids. CDR3 coding DNA: TGTGCCAGTAGCAAAACCCCCTTTGCTAGGACTAGCGGATACAATGAGCAGTTCTTC. Encoded protein: CASSKTPFARTSGYNEQFF.

The J gene is TRBJ1-5, the V gene TRBV9; D ambiguous. Trimming removed 0 bases from V and 9 bases from J, with 7 bases in between. Germline V gene lookup returns CDR1 SGDLS and CDR2 YYNGEE. The CDR3 has 12 residues. This chain's CDR3 is CASSVVGGPQHF. The CDR3 coding sequence is TGTGCCAGCAGCGTAGTGGGAGGGCCCCAGCATTTT.

The V call is TRBV2, the J call TRBJ2-7; 10 bases map to TRBD2. Germline-derived CDR1 and CDR2 are SNHLY and FYNNEI. J was trimmed by 6 bases and V by 8 bases; bases with no gene match: 1. This CDR3 has 11 residues. CDR3 region: CASGLAAEQYF. CDR3 sequence (DNA): TGTGCCAGCGGACTAGCGGCCGAGCAGTACTTC.